This entry lists 8 T cell receptor beta chains sequenced from one sample in a study of blood T cell repertoires in COVID-19. Generated by immunoSEQ multiplex PCR, the TCRdb table keeps only in-frame clones and is missing some. The sample records over 150,000 clones, around 95% being singletons. Input material: peripheral blood. The receptors derive from a man aged 25-45 years with COVID-19, enrolled during active disease.

This clone was detected only once. This sequence joins TRBV21-1 and TRBJ2-3; TRBD2 is the table's D call and was not checked against the DNA. TRBV21-1 has pseudogene status. The CDR3 has 17 residues. DNA of the CDR3: TGTGCCAGCAGCAAGAGATCAGCGGGGGAGACCACAGATACGCAGTATTTT. This translates into CASSKRSAGETTDTQYF.

V is TRBV5-1 and J is TRBJ1-1; 9 positions match TRBD1. The V gene end was trimmed by 0 bases and the J gene end by 1 base; junction bases not matched to a gene: 7. Germline V gene sequence: CDR1 SGHRS, CDR2 YFSETQ. CDR3 length: 17 amino acids. CDR3 loop: CASSLDGQGIGNTEAFF. CDR3 in DNA: TGCGCCAGCAGCTTGGATGGACAGGGGATCGGGAACACTGAAGCTTTCTTT.

The chain has TRBV6-5 and TRBJ1-1; D gene unclear. This CDR3 comprises 13 residues. Germline CDR1 is MNHEY and CDR2 is SVGAGI. V was shortened by 1 base and J by 6 bases, with 9 bases between the two germline ends. DNA for the CDR3: TGTGCCAGCAGTTACTACATGAAATCTGAAGCTTTCTTT. It translates to CASSYYMKSEAFF.

The table lists this clone with a few counts. This rearrangement joins TRBV28 to TRBJ2-3; tentatively, D is TRBD1 (5 bases). This CDR3 has 15 amino acids. Trimming removed 5 bases from V and 3 bases from J, with 15 bases in between. In germline, CDR1 is MDHEN, CDR2 SYDVKM. In nucleotides, the CDR3 is TGTGCCAGCAGTCTCCCGGGTCAGGGTACAGATACGCAGTATTTT. Its translation: CASSLPGQGTDTQYF.

This clone occurred once. The chain links TRBV7-9 to TRBJ1-2, with D hard to call. The V gene lost 1 base and the J gene lost 0 bases, with 12 bases spanning the gap. Germline V gives CDR1 SEHNR, CDR2 FQNEAQ (reference sequence). The length of the CDR3 is 16 residues. CDR3 amino acids: CASSLGPAWSNYGYTF. The CDR3, as DNA: TGTGCCAGCAGCTTAGGCCCCGCGTGGTCTAACTATGGCTACACCTTC.

The chain uses TRBV11-3 and TRBJ2-3; 7 nucleotides align to TRBD1. CDR1 is SGHNT and CDR2 is YENEEA in the germline V gene. The CDR3 covers 14 residues. Trimming cost V 4 bases and J 5 bases; bases outside gene matches: 6. The CDR3 coding sequence is TGTGCCAGCAGCTCCGGACAGGTCAGAGATACGCAGTATTTT. As protein: CASSSGQVRDTQYF.

V and J are TRBV15 and TRBJ2-1, with D perhaps matching TRBD2 (6 bases). V was clipped by 0 bases and J by 9 bases, with 15 bases between them. Germline lookup yields CDR1 LNHNV and CDR2 YYDKDF (reference sequence). The CDR3 runs 15 residues. The CDR3 loop reads CATSRDVGGLGEQFF. The DNA for the CDR3 is TGTGCCACCAGCAGAGATGTTGGAGGGTTGGGTGAGCAGTTCTTC.

The rearrangement links TRBV5-1 to TRBJ2-1, with D perhaps matching TRBD2 (6 bases). V was cut by 4 bases and J by 6 bases, with 8 bases left in between. CDR3 length: 12 amino acids. Germline CDR1 SGHRS, CDR2 YFSETQ. The CDR3 sequence: CASSTGLNEQFF. CDR3 DNA sequence: TGCGCCAGCAGCACGGGACTCAATGAGCAGTTCTTC. Combining the CDR3 with reference TRBV5-1 and TRBJ2-1 gives the whole variable domain KAGVTQTPRYLIKTRGQQVTLSCSPISGHRSVSWYQQTPGQGLQFLFEYFSETQRNKGNFPGRFSGRQFSNSRSEMNVSTLELGDSALYLCASSTGLNEQFFGPGTRLTVL.